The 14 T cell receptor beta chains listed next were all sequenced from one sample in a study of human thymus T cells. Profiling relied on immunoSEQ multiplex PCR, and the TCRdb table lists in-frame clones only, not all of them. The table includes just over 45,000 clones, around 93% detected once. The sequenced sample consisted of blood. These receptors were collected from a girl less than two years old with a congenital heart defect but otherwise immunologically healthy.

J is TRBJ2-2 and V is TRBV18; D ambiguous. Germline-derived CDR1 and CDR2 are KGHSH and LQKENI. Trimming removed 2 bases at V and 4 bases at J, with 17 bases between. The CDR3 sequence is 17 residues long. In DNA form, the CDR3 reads TGTGCCAGCTCACCATCTCGCCCCGCTCTGTTCACCGGGGAGCTGTTTTTT. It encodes CASSPSRPALFTGELFF. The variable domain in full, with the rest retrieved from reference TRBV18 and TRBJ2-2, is NAGVMQNPRHLVRRRGQEARLRCSPMKGHSHVYWYRQLPEEGLKFMVYLQKENIIDESGMPKERFSAEFPKEGPSILRIQQVVRGDSAAYFCASSPSRPALFTGELFFGEGSRLTVL.

The CDR3, as DNA: TGTGCCACCAGCAAAAGGGCCCGGGACAGGAACTATGGCTACACCTTC. It is translated as CATSKRARDRNYGYTF. The V and J genes are TRBV15 and TRBJ1-2, with 8 bases matching TRBD1. Germline V lookup: CDR1 LNHNV, CDR2 YYDKDF (reference sequence). V trimming: 4 bases; J trimming: 2 bases; junction bases outside the gene matches: 9. The CDR3 runs 16 residues.

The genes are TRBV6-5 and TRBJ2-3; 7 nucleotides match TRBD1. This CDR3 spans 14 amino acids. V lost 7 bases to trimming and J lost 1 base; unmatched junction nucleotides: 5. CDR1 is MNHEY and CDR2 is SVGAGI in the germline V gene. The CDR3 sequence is CASILGQGTDTQYF. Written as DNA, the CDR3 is TGTGCCAGCATCTTAGGACAGGGCACAGATACGCAGTATTTT.

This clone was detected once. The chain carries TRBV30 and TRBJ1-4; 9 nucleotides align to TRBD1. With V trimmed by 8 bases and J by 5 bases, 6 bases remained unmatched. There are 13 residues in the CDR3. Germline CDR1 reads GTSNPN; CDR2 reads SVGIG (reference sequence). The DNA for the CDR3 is TGTGCCGGCCGGGACAGGGCGAATGAAAAACTGTTTTTT. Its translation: CAGRDRANEKLFF.

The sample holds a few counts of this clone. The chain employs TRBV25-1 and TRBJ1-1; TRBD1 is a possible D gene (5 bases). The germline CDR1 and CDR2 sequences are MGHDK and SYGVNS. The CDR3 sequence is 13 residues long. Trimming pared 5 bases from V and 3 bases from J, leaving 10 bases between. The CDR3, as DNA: TGTGCCAGCAGTAGGACATCCTACACTGAAGCTTTCTTT. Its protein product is CASSRTSYTEAFF.

CDR3 protein: CASSAGTAGYTF. For the CDR3, the DNA is TGTGCCAGCAGCGCCGGGACAGCTGGCTACACCTTC. The chain couples TRBV7-9 to TRBJ1-2; 7 bases map to TRBD1. The V and J ends lost 5 bases and 7 bases, in that order; junction bases with no gene match: 4. This CDR3 region has 12 residues. Germline assignment: CDR1 SEHNR and CDR2 FQNEAQ (reference sequence).

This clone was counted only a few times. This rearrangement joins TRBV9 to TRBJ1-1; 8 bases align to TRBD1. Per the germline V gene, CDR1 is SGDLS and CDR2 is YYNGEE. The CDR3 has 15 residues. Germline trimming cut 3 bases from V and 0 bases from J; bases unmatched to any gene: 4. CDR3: CASSEYRGVNTEAFF. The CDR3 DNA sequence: TGTGCCAGCAGCGAATACAGGGGGGTGAACACTGAAGCTTTCTTT.

CDR3 amino acids: CASSSQTGAPYEQYF. As DNA, the CDR3 is TGTGCCAGCAGTTCCCAAACAGGGGCCCCCTACGAGCAGTACTTC. V gene TRBV28 combines with J gene TRBJ2-7, with TRBD1 identical over 7 bases. The CDR3 loop spans 15 amino acids. V shed 4 bases, J shed 2 bases, and the junction held 8 bases outside the gene matches. CDR1 is MDHEN and CDR2 is SYDVKM in the germline V gene.

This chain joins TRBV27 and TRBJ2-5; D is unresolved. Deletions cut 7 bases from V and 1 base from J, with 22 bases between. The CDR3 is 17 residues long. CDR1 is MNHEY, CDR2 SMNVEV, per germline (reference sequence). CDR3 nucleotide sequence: TGTGCCAGCACCCTACCCGCCCGGATCCCCTTCCAAGAGACCCAGTACTTC. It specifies CASTLPARIPFQETQYF.

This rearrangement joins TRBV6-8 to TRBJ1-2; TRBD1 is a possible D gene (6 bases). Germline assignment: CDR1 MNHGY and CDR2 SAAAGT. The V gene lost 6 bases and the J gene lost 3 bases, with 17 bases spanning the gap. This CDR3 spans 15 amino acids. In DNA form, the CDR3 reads TGTGCCAGCAGCAACCGAGGACAGCGCTACTATGGCTACACCTTC. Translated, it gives CASSNRGQRYYGYTF.

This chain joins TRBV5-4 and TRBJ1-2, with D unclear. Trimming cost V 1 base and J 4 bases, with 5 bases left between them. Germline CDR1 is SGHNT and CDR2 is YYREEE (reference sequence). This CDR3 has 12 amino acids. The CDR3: CASSLRVYGYTF. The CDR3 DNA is TGTGCCAGCAGCTTGCGCGTCTATGGCTACACCTTC.

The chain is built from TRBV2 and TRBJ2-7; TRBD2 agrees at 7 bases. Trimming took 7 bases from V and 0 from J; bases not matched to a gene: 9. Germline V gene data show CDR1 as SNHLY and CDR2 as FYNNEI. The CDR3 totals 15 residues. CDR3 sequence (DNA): TGTGCCAGCAAGGTCGGGCTAGCGGACTCCTACGAGCAGTACTTC. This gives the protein CASKVGLADSYEQYF.

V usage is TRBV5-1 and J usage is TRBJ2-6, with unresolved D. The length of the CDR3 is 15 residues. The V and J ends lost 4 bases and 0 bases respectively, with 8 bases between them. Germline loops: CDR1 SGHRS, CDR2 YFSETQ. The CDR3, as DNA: TGCGCCAGCAGCCTGTACCACTCTGGGGCCAACGTCCTGACTTTC. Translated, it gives CASSLYHSGANVLTF.

The CDR3 DNA sequence: TGTGCCAGCAAGCGCCTATTTAAAGATACGCAGTATTTT. This codes for CASKRLFKDTQYF. V usage is TRBV5-4 and J usage is TRBJ2-3; D gene uncertain. This CDR3 spans 13 amino acids. V was trimmed by 6 bases and J by 5 bases, leaving 13 bases between them. Germline V gives CDR1 SGHNT, CDR2 YYREEE (reference sequence). The variable domain in full, completed from reference TRBV5-4 and TRBJ2-3, reads ETGVTQSPTHLIKTRGQQVTLRCSSQSGHNTVSWYQQALGQGPQFIFQYYREEENGRGNFPPRFSGLQFPNYSSELNVNALELDDSALYLCASKRLFKDTQYFGPGTRLTVL.